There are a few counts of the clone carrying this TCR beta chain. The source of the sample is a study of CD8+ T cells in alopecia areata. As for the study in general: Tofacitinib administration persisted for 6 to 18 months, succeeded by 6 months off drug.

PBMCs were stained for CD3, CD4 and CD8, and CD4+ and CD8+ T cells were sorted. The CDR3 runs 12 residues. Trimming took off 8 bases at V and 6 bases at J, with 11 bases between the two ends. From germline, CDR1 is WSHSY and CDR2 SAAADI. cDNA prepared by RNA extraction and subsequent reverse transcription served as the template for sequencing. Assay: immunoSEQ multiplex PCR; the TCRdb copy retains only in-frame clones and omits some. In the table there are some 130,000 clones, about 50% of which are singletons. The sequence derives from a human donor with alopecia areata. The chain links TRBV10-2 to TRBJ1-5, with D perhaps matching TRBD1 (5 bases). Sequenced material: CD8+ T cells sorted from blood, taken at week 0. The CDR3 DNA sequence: TGCGCCAGCGCGCAGGGAAGTCAGCCCCAGCATTTT. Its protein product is CASAQGSQPQHF.